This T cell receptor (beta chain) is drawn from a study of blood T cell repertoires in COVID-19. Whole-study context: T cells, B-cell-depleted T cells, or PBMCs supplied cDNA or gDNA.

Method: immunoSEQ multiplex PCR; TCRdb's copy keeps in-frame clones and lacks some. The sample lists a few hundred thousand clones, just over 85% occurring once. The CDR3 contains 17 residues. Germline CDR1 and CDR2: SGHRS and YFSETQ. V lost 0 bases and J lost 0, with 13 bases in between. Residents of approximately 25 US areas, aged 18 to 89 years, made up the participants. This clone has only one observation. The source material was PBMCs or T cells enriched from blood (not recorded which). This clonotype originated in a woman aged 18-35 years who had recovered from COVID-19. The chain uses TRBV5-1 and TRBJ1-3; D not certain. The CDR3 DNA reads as TGCGCCAGCAGCTTGGGATTCGGAGGGAGCTCTGGAAACACCATATATTTT. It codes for CASSLGFGGSSGNTIYF. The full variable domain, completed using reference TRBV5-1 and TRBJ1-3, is KAGVTQTPRYLIKTRGQQVTLSCSPISGHRSVSWYQQTPGQGLQFLFEYFSETQRNKGNFPGRFSGRQFSNSRSEMNVSTLELGDSALYLCASSLGFGGSSGNTIYFGEGSWLTVV.